The TCR beta chain under discussion was sequenced for a study of blood T cell repertoires in COVID-19. Whole-study context: Samples representing acute and convalescent COVID-19 were sourced from the United States, Italy and Spain. Sources were T cells, B-cell-depleted T cells, or PBMCs; the material itself was cDNA or gDNA.

The V and J ends lost 4 bases and 9 bases respectively, with 19 bases between them. The CDR3 totals 14 residues. Germline V gene sequence: CDR1 SGHRS, CDR2 YFSETQ. Authors' processing steps: Amplification of reference gene primers provided the estimated nucleated cell counts. Only in-frame clones appear in the TCRdb table, and some are missing; sequencing was by immunoSEQ multiplex PCR. The V and J calls and clone size are taken from that table; D and trimming were inferred from the DNA. The sample lists roughly 64,000 clones; just over 85% were seen once. This TCR was sampled from a man aged 45 to 65 with active COVID-19. This chain links TRBV5-1 with TRBJ1-2; D ambiguous. The sequenced sample was peripheral blood. The CDR3 DNA reads TGCGCCAGCAGCCCGGAGGTGACCGCTTTGCGCTACACCTTC. It is translated as CASSPEVTALRYTF.